These 19 T cell receptor beta chains originate from one sample sequenced in a study of T cells in Graves' hyperthyroidism and ophthalmopathy. Authors of the study amplified TCR beta CDR3 regions from RNA transcripts. First-round RT-PCR with HTBI primers amplified the TCR CDR3 region. TCRdb itself ran the multiplex PCR reads through MiXCR, one entry per CDR3 protein. The table records hundreds of thousands of distinct CDR3 sequences, under 15% of them present only once. Sequenced: blood. All receptors derive from a woman in her 40s with Graves' ophthalmopathy.

This clonotype has a count of ten or more. J is TRBJ1-3 and V is TRBV28; D gene unclear. CDR1 is MDHEN and CDR2 is SYDVKM in the germline V gene. The CDR3 runs to 14 residues. Trimming shortened V by 4 bases and J by 0 bases, and 7 bases separated the two germline ends. CDR3 bases: TGTGCCAGCAGTTCTGGCCGCTCTGGAAACACCATATATTTT. Translation: CASSSGRSGNTIYF.

This clonotype was seen at least ten times. The chain combines TRBV7-9 with TRBJ2-7; D gene ambiguous. Germline V lookup: CDR1 SEHNR, CDR2 FQNEAQ (reference sequence). The CDR3 extends over 12 amino acids. The germline V and J ends were trimmed by 3 bases and 5 bases, with 8 bases remaining between them. For the CDR3, the DNA is TGTGCCAGCAGCTTTAGGTGGGACGAGCAGTACTTC. As protein: CASSFRWDEQYF.

The rearrangement joins TRBV28 to TRBJ2-3; 11 bases line up with TRBD1. The length of the CDR3 is 15 residues. Germline values: CDR1 MDHEN, CDR2 SYDVKM. Unmatched junction bases numbered 7, after V lost 6 bases and J lost 5 bases. CDR3 nucleotide sequence: TGTGCCAGCAGACAAGGGACAGGGGGATTAGATACGCAGTATTTT. This codes for CASRQGTGGLDTQYF. Together with reference TRBV28 and TRBJ2-3, the CDR3 gives the full variable domain: DVKVTQSSRYLVKRTGEKVFLECVQDMDHENMFWYRQDPGLGLRLIYFSYDVKMKEKGDIPEGYSVSREKKERFSLILESASTNQTSMYLCASRQGTGGLDTQYFGPGTRLTVL.

Many counts were recorded for this clonotype. The chain joins TRBV6-5 to TRBJ1-3; D is undetermined. Trimming pared 0 bases from V and 0 bases from J, leaving 9 bases between. This CDR3 is built from 16 residues. The germline V gene encodes CDR1 MNHEY and CDR2 SVGAGI. The CDR3 loop is CASSYSTDISGNTIYF. CDR3 DNA: TGTGCCAGCAGTTACTCGACGGATATCTCTGGAAACACCATATATTTT.

This clonotype occurred once. The rearrangement uses TRBV12-3 or TRBV12-4 and TRBJ2-1, with 11 bases fitting TRBD2. This CDR3 comprises 17 residues. J lost 8 bases, V lost 3 bases, and 12 bases had no gene match. The CDR3 sequence: CASSFASGRPYKHEQFF. As DNA, the CDR3 is TGTGCCAGCAGTTTTGCTAGCGGGAGGCCATATAAGCATGAGCAGTTCTTC.

This clonotype has at least ten counts. V usage is TRBV28 and J usage is TRBJ2-2, with 7 bases matching TRBD2. The CDR3 spans 16 residues. Germline V CDR1 and CDR2: MDHEN, SYDVKM. V lost 9 bases and J lost 0; bases outside the gene matches: 10. CDR3 bases: TGTGCCAGTCGGTCCCGGGAGGCCTCGAACACCGGGGAGCTGTTTTTT. It encodes CASRSREASNTGELFF.

V gene TRBV5-5 combines with J gene TRBJ2-5; D gene uncertain. The CDR3 loop spans 15 amino acids. The ends were cut back, 0 bases at V and 4 bases at J, with 13 bases in the middle. Germline-derived CDR1 and CDR2 are SGHKS and YYEKEE (reference sequence). The CDR3 DNA reads TGTGCCAGCAGCTTGGTGAGACCCCCTCTAGAGACCCAGTACTTC. Residues: CASSLVRPPLETQYF.

The chain employs TRBV29-1 and TRBJ1-1; D might be TRBD1 (6 bases). V was cut by 3 bases and J by 8 bases, with 7 bases left in between. Germline assignment: CDR1 SQVTM and CDR2 ANQGSEA. This CDR3 comprises 10 residues. CDR3 amino acids: CSVDGGEAFF. The CDR3 DNA is TGCAGCGTTGACGGGGGCGAAGCTTTCTTT.

The chain combines TRBV7-2 with TRBJ2-4; 14 bases align to TRBD2. CDR3 length equals 16 residues. The V gene's germline CDR1 is SGHTA and CDR2 FQGNSA. V shed 5 bases, J shed 7 bases, and the junction held 7 bases outside the gene matches. CDR3 sequence (DNA): TGTGCCAGCAGCGCCCGACTAGCGGGAGGGTGGAACATTCAGTACTTC. Protein product: CASSARLAGGWNIQYF.

The table lists this clonotype with many counts. The rearrangement joins TRBV20-1 to TRBJ1-5; D is possibly TRBD1 (6 bases). Germline V lookup: CDR1 DFQATT, CDR2 SNEGSKA (reference sequence). The V end was cut by 5 bases, the J end by 3 bases, with 11 bases between. The CDR3 length is 13 residues. The CDR3 protein is CSAPTGNNQPQHF. The CDR3 DNA is TGCAGTGCTCCCACAGGGAACAATCAGCCCCAGCATTTT.

This clonotype has at least ten counts. The chain uses TRBV2 and TRBJ2-5; no clear D. Trimming took 3 bases from V and 5 from J, leaving 13 bases between them. The CDR3 consists of 14 residues. CDR1 is SNHLY, CDR2 FYNNEI, per germline. The CDR3 reads CASSESLGSETQYF. The CDR3 DNA is TGTGCCAGCAGTGAGTCTTTAGGGTCGGAGACCCAGTACTTC.

This clonotype was seen many times. J is TRBJ1-2 and V is TRBV6-2 or TRBV6-3; 8 positions match TRBD1. Germline values: CDR1 MNHEY, CDR2 SVGEGT. J was trimmed by 8 bases and V by 5 bases; bases with no gene match: 10. The CDR3 has 14 residues. The CDR3 spells CASSHPDRDKGYTF. CDR3 DNA: TGTGCCAGCAGTCACCCGGACAGGGACAAAGGCTACACCTTC.

This clonotype was found many times. The CDR3, as DNA: TGTGCCAGCAGTTACGGACAGCCCACGAACACCGGGGAGCTGTTTTTT. This sequence encodes CASSYGQPTNTGELFF. The V gene is TRBV6-2 or TRBV6-3, the J gene TRBJ2-2, with a possible D match to TRBD1 (6 bases). Germline-derived CDR1 and CDR2 are MNHEY and SVGEGT. This CDR3 contains 16 residues. V lost 2 bases, J lost 0 bases, and 10 bases lay in between.

The chain's CDR3 is CASSNRGLAGRGEQYF. In nucleotides, the CDR3 is TGTGCCAGCAGTAACCGAGGACTAGCGGGAAGGGGCGAGCAGTACTTC. The chain links TRBV6-2 or TRBV6-3 to TRBJ2-7; 12 bases match TRBD2. This CDR3 spans 16 amino acids. The germline V gene encodes CDR1 MNHEY and CDR2 SVGEGT. Germline trimming cut 5 bases from V and 6 bases from J; bases unmatched to any gene: 11.

There are many counts of this clonotype. Germline and junction disagree at one end, which may indicate a read error. J is TRBJ1-1 and V is TRBV20-1; 11 nucleotides agree with TRBD1. Germline V gives CDR1 DFQATT, CDR2 SNEGSKA (reference sequence). There are 17 residues in the CDR3. The CDR3 protein is CSASGQGAFDRYTEASF. The CDR3 bases are TGCAGTGCTAGCGGACAGGGGGCCTTTGATCGGTACACTGAAGCTTCCTTT.

The CDR3: CASSPGTVDGYTF. DNA of the CDR3: TGTGCCAGCTCCCCTGGGACAGTGGATGGCTACACCTTC. V gene TRBV18 combines with J gene TRBJ1-2; TRBD1 matches 7 bases. The CDR3 is 13 residues long. J was trimmed by 6 bases and V by 6 bases; bases with no gene match: 7. CDR1 and CDR2 from the germline V gene are KGHSH and LQKENI.

This clonotype was counted once. The J gene is TRBJ1-6, the V gene TRBV7-2; 9 nucleotides align to TRBD1. Germline CDR1 is SGHTA and CDR2 is FQGNSA. V gave up 6 bases and J gave up 9 bases; unmatched junction bases: 6. The CDR3 runs to 14 residues. CDR3 sequence: CASSPGTGPSPLHF. The CDR3 region has the DNA TGTGCCAGCAGTCCCGGGACAGGGCCTTCACCCCTCCACTTT.

This clonotype was seen repeatedly, ten times or more. V is TRBV24-1 and J is TRBJ2-3; D may be TRBD2 (6 bases). CDR3 length: 13 residues. Between the trimmed V and J ends, which lost 5 bases and 1 base, there was a span of 6 bases. The germline V gene encodes CDR1 KGHDR and CDR2 SFDVKD. This chain's CDR3 is CATSAGGTDTQYF. CDR3 in DNA: TGTGCCACCAGTGCGGGGGGCACAGATACGCAGTATTTT.

This clonotype was recorded many times. The CDR3: CASSLGHMLPYEQYF. CDR3 coding DNA: TGTGCCAGCAGCTTAGGCCACATGCTCCCCTACGAGCAGTACTTC. The chain employs TRBV7-8 and TRBJ2-7; D not resolved. CDR3 length: 15 residues. The V gene's germline CDR1 is SGHVS and CDR2 FQNEAQ. V lost 1 base and J 2 bases, leaving 12 bases between the germline ends.